Below, 24 T cell receptor beta chains from the same sample are listed, as sequenced in a study of CD8 T cells in Susac syndrome. Random hexamers were used to reverse transcribe the RNA input (about 0.45 to 1 ug). Each CDR3 protein is one row after TCRdb ran MiXCR on the immunoSEQ multiplex PCR reads. The table records roughly 130,000 distinct CDR3 sequences, approximately 95% of them present only once. The sample comprised CD4+ T cells from PBMCs. The receptors were gathered from a human donor with multiple sclerosis.

The rearrangement uses TRBV29-1 and TRBJ2-3, with D perhaps matching TRBD2 (6 bases). Trimming removed 4 bases at V and 2 bases at J, with 13 bases between. The CDR3 spans 14 residues. Germline CDR1 and CDR2: SQVTM and ANQGSEA. CDR3 in DNA: TGCAGCGTTGGATTGAGGGGACTCACAGATACGCAGTATTTT. This sequence encodes CSVGLRGLTDTQYF.

The rearrangement joins TRBV6-5 to TRBJ1-4; D unresolved. Germline CDR1 and CDR2: MNHEY and SVGAGI. Trimming pared 7 bases from V and 3 bases from J, leaving 12 bases between. This CDR3 is 14 amino acids long. For the CDR3, the DNA is TGTGCCAGCAAACGGACCGATTCTAATGAAAAACTGTTTTTT. The encoded protein is CASKRTDSNEKLFF.

This clonotype has a single count. The V gene is TRBV29-1, the J gene TRBJ1-2; D remains ambiguous. CDR1 is SQVTM, CDR2 ANQGSEA, per germline. The length of the CDR3 is 12 residues. Between the trimmed V and J ends, which lost 4 bases and 6 bases, there was a span of 12 bases. Here the CDR3 DNA reads TGCAGCGTTGTCATGGGTATTAATGGCTACACCTTC. It is translated as CSVVMGINGYTF.

The chain carries TRBV20-1 and TRBJ2-1, with D maybe TRBD1 (6 bases). Trimming left V 6 bases short and J 7 bases short, with 13 bases between. The CDR3 length is 12 residues. Germline loops: CDR1 DFQATT, CDR2 SNEGSKA (reference sequence). The CDR3 region is CSAPGQTNEQFF. The CDR3 DNA reads TGCAGTGCCCCTGGACAGACAAATGAGCAGTTCTTC.

The J gene is TRBJ2-6, the V gene TRBV2; possibly TRBD1 or TRBD2 for D (5 bases each). Deletions cut 3 bases from V and 2 bases from J, with 8 bases between. The CDR3 is made up of 15 amino acids. Germline V lookup: CDR1 SNHLY, CDR2 FYNNEI. CDR3 DNA: TGTGCCAGCAGTGAGTCGGGGCCTGGGGCCAACGTCCTGACTTTC. Translated, it gives CASSESGPGANVLTF.

The chain has TRBV2 and TRBJ2-2, with D perhaps TRBD1 (5 bases). The CDR3 runs to 14 residues. Germline lookup yields CDR1 SNHLY and CDR2 FYNNEI. Trimming shortened V by 3 bases and J by 5 bases, and 10 bases separated the two germline ends. The CDR3 loop is CASSDQGITGELFF. The CDR3 DNA reads TGTGCCAGCAGTGACCAGGGAATAACCGGGGAGCTGTTTTTT.

The rearrangement links TRBV3-1 to TRBJ1-3, with a tentative D call TRBD1 (6 bases). CDR1 and CDR2 from the germline V gene are LGHDT and YNNKEL (reference sequence). The CDR3 is made up of 14 amino acids. V gave up 5 bases and J gave up 0 bases, with 8 bases separating them. The CDR3 loop is CASSNRDSGNTIYF. The DNA of the CDR3 is TGTGCCAGCAGCAACAGGGACTCTGGAAACACCATATATTTT.

The chain couples TRBV2 to TRBJ2-1, with D maybe TRBD2 (6 bases). The CDR3 consists of 14 residues. V was cut by 5 bases and J by 7 bases, with 15 bases left in between. Germline V gives CDR1 SNHLY, CDR2 FYNNEI. CDR3 sequence reads: CASSPRSSANEQFF. CDR3 in DNA: TGTGCCAGCAGTCCCCGGTCTAGCGCAAATGAGCAGTTCTTC.

The CDR3 reads CASSVQLADWETQYF. CDR3 bases: TGTGCCAGCAGCGTCCAGCTAGCGGACTGGGAGACCCAGTACTTC. V gene TRBV9 combines with J gene TRBJ2-5, with TRBD2 matching 7 bases. V was pared by 2 bases and J by 5 bases, with 9 bases of the junction left unmatched. The germline gives CDR1 SGDLS, CDR2 YYNGEE. The CDR3 is 15 residues long.

The chain employs TRBV2 and TRBJ2-5, with 7 positions matching TRBD2. V lost 1 base, J lost 5 bases, and 10 bases stayed unmatched. Germline V gene data show CDR1 as SNHLY and CDR2 as FYNNEI. The CDR3 has 16 amino acids. The CDR3, as DNA: TGTGCCAGCAGTGAAGAGGGACTACTCCGGGGGGAGACCCAGTACTTC. Its protein product is CASSEEGLLRGETQYF.

The chain uses TRBV6-2 or TRBV6-3 and TRBJ1-5, with D uncertain. There are 14 residues in the CDR3. Germline V CDR1 and CDR2: MNHEY, SVGEGT. With 2 bases removed from V and 7 bases from J, the gap between germline ends came to 12 bases. This chain's CDR3 is CASSYGGVEQPQHF. CDR3 in DNA: TGTGCCAGCAGTTACGGCGGGGTCGAACAGCCCCAGCATTTT.

The rearrangement uses TRBV6-2 or TRBV6-3 and TRBJ1-2, with TRBD1 matching over 8 bases. After removal of 8 bases from V and 4 bases from J, the junction contained 9 bases not matched to a gene. Germline V gives CDR1 MNHEY, CDR2 SVGEGT. This CDR3 has 14 amino acids. The CDR3 protein is CASFPSGQGYGYTF. The CDR3 coding sequence is TGTGCCAGCTTCCCATCCGGACAGGGCTATGGCTACACCTTC.

This sequence joins TRBV27 and TRBJ1-2; possibly TRBD1 for D (5 bases). Per germline, CDR1 MNHEY and CDR2 SMNVEV (reference sequence). V was clipped by 2 bases and J by 4 bases, with 14 bases between them. This CDR3 comprises 15 residues. CDR3 in DNA: TGTGCCAGCAGTTTAGGCTCAGGGTCGACCTATGGCTACACCTTC. Translation: CASSLGSGSTYGYTF.

The rearrangement joins TRBV5-1 to TRBJ2-5; 9 bases are a match to TRBD2. This CDR3 contains 15 residues. V lost 4 bases, J lost 6 bases, and 10 bases stayed unmatched. Germline CDR1 SGHRS, CDR2 YFSETQ. The chain's CDR3 is CASSPDSGRGQTQYF. The CDR3 DNA sequence: TGCGCCAGCAGCCCCGATAGCGGGAGAGGGCAGACCCAGTACTTC.

The CDR3 region is CASSSPGDHQETQYF. CDR3 DNA sequence: TGTGCCAGCAGCTCCCCGGGGGACCACCAAGAGACCCAGTACTTC. J is TRBJ2-5 and V is TRBV9; a possible D gene is TRBD2 (6 bases). Looked up from germline, CDR1 is SGDLS and CDR2 is YYNGEE. Trimming stripped 4 bases from V and 0 bases from J, with 13 bases between. The CDR3 runs to 15 residues.

V usage is TRBV28 and J usage is TRBJ1-5, with a weak D call TRBD1 (6 bases). The V gene's germline CDR1 is MDHEN and CDR2 SYDVKM. The CDR3 sequence is 16 residues long. V was cut by 3 bases and J by 4 bases, with 16 bases left in between. The CDR3 is CASSFTLGQGNQPQHF. DNA of the CDR3: TGTGCCAGCAGTTTTACCCTCGGGCAGGGGAATCAGCCCCAGCATTTT.

The chain uses TRBV15 and TRBJ1-3; TRBD1 is a possible D gene (5 bases). The germline CDR1 and CDR2 sequences are LNHNV and YYDKDF (reference sequence). With 8 bases removed from V and 0 bases from J, the gap between germline ends came to 11 bases. This CDR3 is 14 amino acids long. The DNA for the CDR3 is TGTGCCACCGGGCGGGGGATCTCTGGAAACACCATATATTTT. It encodes CATGRGISGNTIYF. Together with reference TRBV15 and TRBJ1-3, the CDR3 gives the full variable domain: DAMVIQNPRYQVTQFGKPVTLSCSQTLNHNVMYWYQQKSSQAPKLLFHYYDKDFNNEADTPDNFQSRRPNTSFCFLDIRSPGLGDTAMYLCATGRGISGNTIYFGEGSWLTVV.

This chain connects TRBV7-2 to TRBJ2-5; maybe TRBD2 (7 bases). Germline values: CDR1 SGHTA, CDR2 FQGNSA. Trimming took off 5 bases at V and 2 bases at J, with 15 bases between the two ends. The CDR3 extends over 15 amino acids. The CDR3 nucleotides read TGTGCCAGCAGCCCCCAAGAGGGGGGGCAAGAGACCCAGTACTTC. The encoded protein is CASSPQEGGQETQYF.

This clonotype was recorded once. This chain links TRBV7-2 with TRBJ2-3; D possibly uses TRBD1 or TRBD2 (5 bases each). Trimming removed 5 bases at V and 0 bases at J, with 15 bases between. The CDR3 is 16 amino acids. From germline, CDR1 is SGHTA and CDR2 FQGNSA. The CDR3 bases are TGTGCCAGCAGCCCCCGGGGCCTGAAAAGCACAGATACGCAGTATTTT. Its translation: CASSPRGLKSTDTQYF.

The CDR3 sequence is CAWSVRRGSYNEQFF. Written as DNA, the CDR3 is TGTGCCTGGAGTGTTCGGCGGGGATCCTACAATGAGCAGTTCTTC. The V gene is TRBV30, the J gene TRBJ2-1; weak D call: TRBD2 (6 bases). V lost 0 bases, J lost 1 base, and 10 bases lay in between. This CDR3 has 15 amino acids. Germline V CDR1 and CDR2: GTSNPN, SVGIG (reference sequence).

V usage is TRBV28 and J usage is TRBJ2-1, with 8 positions matching TRBD2. CDR1 is MDHEN, CDR2 SYDVKM, per germline. The trim removed 10 bases at V and 9 bases at J, leaving 5 bases unmatched. The CDR3 sequence is 11 residues long. CDR3 bases: TGTGCCATCGCGGGGGGCAGTGAGCAGTTCTTC. It codes for CAIAGGSEQFF.

The V and J genes are TRBV15 and TRBJ2-7, with 11 bases aligning to TRBD1. From germline, CDR1 is LNHNV and CDR2 YYDKDF (reference sequence). V was clipped by 0 bases and J by 3 bases; unmatched bases: 1. There are 15 residues in the CDR3. This chain's CDR3 is CATSREGQGDYEQYF. CDR3 coding DNA: TGTGCCACCAGCAGAGAGGGACAGGGGGACTACGAGCAGTACTTC.

This clonotype is a singleton in its sample. V and J are TRBV15 and TRBJ1-2; TRBD1 aligns across 11 bases. CDR3 size: 17 residues. Germline CDR1 and CDR2: LNHNV and YYDKDF (reference sequence). V trimming: 0 bases; J trimming: 7 bases; junction bases outside the gene matches: 10. CDR3 sequence reads: CATSRDTWTGGVGGYTF. The CDR3 DNA reads as TGTGCCACCAGCAGAGATACATGGACAGGGGGCGTGGGTGGCTACACCTTC.

V gene TRBV12-3 or TRBV12-4 combines with J gene TRBJ1-1; perhaps TRBD1 as D (5 bases). The CDR3 contains 13 residues. Trimming pared 6 bases from V and 2 bases from J, leaving 10 bases between. In nucleotides, the CDR3 is TGTGCCAGCAGCGTTACAGGTAACACTGAAGCTTTCTTT. Translating gives CASSVTGNTEAFF.